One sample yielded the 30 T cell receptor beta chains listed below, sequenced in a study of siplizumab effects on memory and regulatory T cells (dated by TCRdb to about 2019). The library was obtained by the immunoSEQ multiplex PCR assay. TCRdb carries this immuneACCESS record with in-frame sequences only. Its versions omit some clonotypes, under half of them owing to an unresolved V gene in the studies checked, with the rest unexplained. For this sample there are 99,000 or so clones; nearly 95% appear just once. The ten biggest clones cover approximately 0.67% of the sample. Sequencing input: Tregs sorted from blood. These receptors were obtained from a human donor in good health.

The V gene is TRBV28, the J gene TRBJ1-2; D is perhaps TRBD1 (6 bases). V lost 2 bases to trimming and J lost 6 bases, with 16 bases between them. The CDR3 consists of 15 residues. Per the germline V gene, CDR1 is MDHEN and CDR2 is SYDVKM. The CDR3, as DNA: TGTGCCAGCAGTTTAGTGGGGGCTCGGGTGGATGGCTACACCTTC. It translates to CASSLVGARVDGYTF.

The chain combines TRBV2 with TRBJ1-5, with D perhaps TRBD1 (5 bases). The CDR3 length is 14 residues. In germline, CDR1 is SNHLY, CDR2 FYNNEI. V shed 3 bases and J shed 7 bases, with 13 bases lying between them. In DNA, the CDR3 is TGTGCCAGCAGTGAGGGAGGGGCGTTCCAGCCCCAGCATTTT. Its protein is CASSEGGAFQPQHF.

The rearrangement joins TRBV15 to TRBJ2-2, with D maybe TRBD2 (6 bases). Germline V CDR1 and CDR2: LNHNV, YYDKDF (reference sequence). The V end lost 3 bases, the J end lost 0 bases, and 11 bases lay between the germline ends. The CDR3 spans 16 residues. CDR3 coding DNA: TGTGCCACCAGCAGGCGCCGGGGGACGAACACCGGGGAGCTGTTTTTT. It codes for CATSRRRGTNTGELFF. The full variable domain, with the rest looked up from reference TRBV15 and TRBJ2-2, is DAMVIQNPRYQVTQFGKPVTLSCSQTLNHNVMYWYQQKSSQAPKLLFHYYDKDFNNEADTPDNFQSRRPNTSFCFLDIRSPGLGDTAMYLCATSRRRGTNTGELFFGEGSRLTVL.

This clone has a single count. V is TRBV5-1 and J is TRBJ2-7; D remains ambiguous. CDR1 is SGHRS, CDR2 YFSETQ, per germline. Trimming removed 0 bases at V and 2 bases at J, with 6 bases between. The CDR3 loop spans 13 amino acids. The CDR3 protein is CASSLAAAYEQYF. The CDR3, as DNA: TGCGCCAGCAGCTTGGCCGCGGCCTACGAGCAGTACTTC.

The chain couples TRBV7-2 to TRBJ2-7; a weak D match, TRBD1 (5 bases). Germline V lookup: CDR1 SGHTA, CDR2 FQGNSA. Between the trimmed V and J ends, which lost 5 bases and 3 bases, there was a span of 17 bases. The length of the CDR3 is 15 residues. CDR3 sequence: CASSLLVGLDYEQYF. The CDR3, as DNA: TGTGCCAGCAGCCTTTTGGTGGGGCTCGACTACGAGCAGTACTTC.

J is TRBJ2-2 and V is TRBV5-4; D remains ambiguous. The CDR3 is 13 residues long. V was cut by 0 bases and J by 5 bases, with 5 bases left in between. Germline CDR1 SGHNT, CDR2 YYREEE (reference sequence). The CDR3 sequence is CASSLEGTGELFF. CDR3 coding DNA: TGTGCCAGCAGCTTGGAGGGAACCGGGGAGCTGTTTTTT.

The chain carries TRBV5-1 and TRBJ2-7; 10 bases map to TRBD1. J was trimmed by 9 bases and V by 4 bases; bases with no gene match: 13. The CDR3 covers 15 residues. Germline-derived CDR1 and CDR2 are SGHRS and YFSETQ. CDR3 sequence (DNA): TGCGCCAGCAGCCCCACGGGGACAGGGGTTCTCGGGCAGTACTTC. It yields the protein CASSPTGTGVLGQYF.

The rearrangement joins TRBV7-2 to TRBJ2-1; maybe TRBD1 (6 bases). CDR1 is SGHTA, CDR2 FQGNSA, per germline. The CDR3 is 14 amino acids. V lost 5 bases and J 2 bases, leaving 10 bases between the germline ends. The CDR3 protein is CASSPGHTYNEQFF. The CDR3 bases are TGTGCCAGCAGCCCGGGACATACCTACAATGAGCAGTTCTTC.

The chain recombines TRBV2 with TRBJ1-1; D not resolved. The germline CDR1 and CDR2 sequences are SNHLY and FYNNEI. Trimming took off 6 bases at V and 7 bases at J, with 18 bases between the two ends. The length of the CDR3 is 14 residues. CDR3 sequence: CASRTGVGSDEAFF. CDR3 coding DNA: TGTGCCAGCAGGACGGGAGTGGGGTCGGATGAAGCTTTCTTT. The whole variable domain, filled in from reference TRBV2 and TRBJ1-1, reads EPEVTQTPSHQVTQMGQEVILRCVPISNHLYFYWYRQILGQKVEFLVSFYNNEISEKSEIFDDQFSVERPDGSNFTLKIRSTKLEDSAMYFCASRTGVGSDEAFFGQGTRLTVV.

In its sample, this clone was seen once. In DNA, the CDR3 is TGCGCCAGCAGCTTGGGGGACAGGGTGACCGATTACGAGCAGTACTTC. It yields the protein CASSLGDRVTDYEQYF. The gene calls are TRBV5-1 and TRBJ2-7, with 9 bases matching TRBD1. The germline CDR1 and CDR2 sequences are SGHRS and YFSETQ. The CDR3 has 16 amino acids. The trim removed 0 bases at V and 4 bases at J, leaving 8 bases unmatched.

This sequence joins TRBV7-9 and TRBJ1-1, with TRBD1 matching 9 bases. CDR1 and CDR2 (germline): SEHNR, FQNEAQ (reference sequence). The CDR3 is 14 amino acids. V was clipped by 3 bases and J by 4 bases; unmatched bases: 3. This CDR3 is CASSFTGGITEAFF. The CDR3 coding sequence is TGTGCCAGCAGCTTTACAGGGGGCATCACTGAAGCTTTCTTT. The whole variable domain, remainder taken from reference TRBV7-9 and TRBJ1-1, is DTGVSQNPRHKITKRGQNVTFRCDPISEHNRLYWYRQTLGQGPEFLTYFQNEAQLEKSRLLSDRFSAERPKGSFSTLEIQRTEQGDSAMYLCASSFTGGITEAFFGQGTRLTVV.

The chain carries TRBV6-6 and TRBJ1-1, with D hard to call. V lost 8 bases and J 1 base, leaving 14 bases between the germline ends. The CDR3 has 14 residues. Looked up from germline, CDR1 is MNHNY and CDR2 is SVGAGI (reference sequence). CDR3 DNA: TGTGCCAGCGGGTCCCCTGGTAAGAACACTGAAGCTTTCTTT. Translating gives CASGSPGKNTEAFF.

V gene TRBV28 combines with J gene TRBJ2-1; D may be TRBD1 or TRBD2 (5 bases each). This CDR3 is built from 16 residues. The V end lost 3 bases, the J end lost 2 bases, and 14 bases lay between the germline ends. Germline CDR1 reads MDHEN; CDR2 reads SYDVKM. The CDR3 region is CASSFMGETAYNEQFF. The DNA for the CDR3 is TGTGCCAGCAGTTTCATGGGGGAGACTGCCTACAATGAGCAGTTCTTC.

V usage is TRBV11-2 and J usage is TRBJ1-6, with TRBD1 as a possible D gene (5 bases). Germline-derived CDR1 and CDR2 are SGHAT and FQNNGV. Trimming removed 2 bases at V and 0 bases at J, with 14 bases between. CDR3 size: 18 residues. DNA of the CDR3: TGTGCCAGCAGCTTAAGGGCGCCAGGGCTCTCCTATAATTCACCCCTCCACTTT. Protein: CASSLRAPGLSYNSPLHF.

The CDR3 protein is CASSLNNYGYTF. The CDR3 DNA is TGTGCCAGCAGCTTAAATAACTATGGCTACACCTTC. The chain has TRBV7-2 and TRBJ1-2; D is uncertain. The CDR3 has 12 amino acids. The V gene lost 2 bases and the J gene lost 1 base, with 2 bases spanning the gap. CDR1 and CDR2 (germline): SGHTA, FQGNSA.

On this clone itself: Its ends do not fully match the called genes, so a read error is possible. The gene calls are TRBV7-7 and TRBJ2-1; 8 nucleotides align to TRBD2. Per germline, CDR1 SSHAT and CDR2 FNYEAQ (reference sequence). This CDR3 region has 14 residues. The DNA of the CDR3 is TGTGCTAGCAGCTTGGGACTAGGAAACAATGAGCAGTTCTTC. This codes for CASSLGLGNNEQFF. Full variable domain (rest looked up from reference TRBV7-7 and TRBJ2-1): GAGVSQSPRYKVTKRGQDVTLRCDPISSHATLYWYQQALGQGPEFLTYFNYEAQPDKSGLPSDRFSAERPEGSISTLTIQRTEQRDSAMYRCASSLGLGNNEQFFGPGTRLTVL.

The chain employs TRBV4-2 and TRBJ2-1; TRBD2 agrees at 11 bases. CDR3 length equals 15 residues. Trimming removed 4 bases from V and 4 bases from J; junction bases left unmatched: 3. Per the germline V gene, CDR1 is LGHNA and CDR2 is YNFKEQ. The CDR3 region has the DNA TGTGCCAGCAGCCCGGCTAGCGGGAGGTACAATGAGCAGTTCTTC. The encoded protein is CASSPASGRYNEQFF.

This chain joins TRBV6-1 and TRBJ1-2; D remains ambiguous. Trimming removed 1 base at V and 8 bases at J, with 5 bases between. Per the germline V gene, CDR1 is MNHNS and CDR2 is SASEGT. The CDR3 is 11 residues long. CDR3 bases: TGTGCCAGCAGTGAAGTGGGGGGCTACACCTTC. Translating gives CASSEVGGYTF.

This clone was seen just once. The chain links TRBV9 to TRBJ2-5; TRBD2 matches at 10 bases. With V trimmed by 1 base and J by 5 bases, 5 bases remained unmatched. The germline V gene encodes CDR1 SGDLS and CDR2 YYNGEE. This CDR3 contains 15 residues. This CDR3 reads CASSVTSGGAETQYF. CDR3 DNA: TGTGCCAGCAGCGTAACAAGCGGGGGGGCGGAGACCCAGTACTTC.

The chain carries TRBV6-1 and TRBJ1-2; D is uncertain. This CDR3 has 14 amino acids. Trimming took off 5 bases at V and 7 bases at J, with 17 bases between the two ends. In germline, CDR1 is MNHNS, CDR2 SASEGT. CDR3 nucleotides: TGTGCCAGCAGTTCAGGTCCTCCCTTATCTGGCTACACCTTC. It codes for CASSSGPPLSGYTF.

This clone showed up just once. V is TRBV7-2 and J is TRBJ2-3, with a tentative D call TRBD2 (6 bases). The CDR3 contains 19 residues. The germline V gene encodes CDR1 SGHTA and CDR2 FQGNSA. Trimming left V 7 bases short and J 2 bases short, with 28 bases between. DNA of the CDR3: TGTGCCAGCAACCGTAGGATGAGGAGGGAGCCCCTCCACACAGATACGCAGTATTTT. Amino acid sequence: CASNRRMRREPLHTDTQYF.

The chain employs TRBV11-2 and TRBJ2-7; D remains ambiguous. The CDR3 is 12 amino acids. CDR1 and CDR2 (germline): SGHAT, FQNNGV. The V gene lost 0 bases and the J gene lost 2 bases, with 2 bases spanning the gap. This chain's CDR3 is CASSLETYEQYF. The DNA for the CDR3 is TGTGCCAGCAGCTTAGAAACCTACGAGCAGTACTTC. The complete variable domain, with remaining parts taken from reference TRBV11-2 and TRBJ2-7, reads EAGVAQSPRYKIIEKRQSVAFWCNPISGHATLYWYQQILGQGPKLLIQFQNNGVVDDSQLPKDRFSAERLKGVDSTLKIQPAKLEDSAVYLCASSLETYEQYFGPGTRLTVT.

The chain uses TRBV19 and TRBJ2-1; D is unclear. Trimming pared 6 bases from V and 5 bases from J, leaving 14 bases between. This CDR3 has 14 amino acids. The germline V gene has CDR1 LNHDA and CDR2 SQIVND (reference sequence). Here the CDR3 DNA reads TGTGCCAGTAGACGGATTCTTGGGCACAATGAGCAGTTCTTC. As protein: CASRRILGHNEQFF.

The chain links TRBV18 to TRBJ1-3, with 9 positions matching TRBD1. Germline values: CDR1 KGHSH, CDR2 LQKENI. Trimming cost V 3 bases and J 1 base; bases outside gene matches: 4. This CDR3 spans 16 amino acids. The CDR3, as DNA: TGTGCCAGCTCACCGTCACAGGGGGCGTCTGGAAACACCATATATTTT. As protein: CASSPSQGASGNTIYF.

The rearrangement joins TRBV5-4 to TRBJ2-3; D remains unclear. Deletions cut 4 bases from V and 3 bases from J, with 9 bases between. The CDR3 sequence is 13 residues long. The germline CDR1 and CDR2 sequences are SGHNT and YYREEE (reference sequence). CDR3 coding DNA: TGTGCCAGCAGCCGATCGCGAACAGATACGCAGTATTTT. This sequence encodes CASSRSRTDTQYF.

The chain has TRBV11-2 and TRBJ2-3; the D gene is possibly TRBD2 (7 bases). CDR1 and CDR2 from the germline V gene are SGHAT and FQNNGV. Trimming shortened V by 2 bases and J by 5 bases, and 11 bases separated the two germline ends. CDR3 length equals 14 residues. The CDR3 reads CASSLWGGGDTQYF. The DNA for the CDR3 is TGTGCCAGCAGCTTATGGGGGGGCGGAGATACGCAGTATTTT.

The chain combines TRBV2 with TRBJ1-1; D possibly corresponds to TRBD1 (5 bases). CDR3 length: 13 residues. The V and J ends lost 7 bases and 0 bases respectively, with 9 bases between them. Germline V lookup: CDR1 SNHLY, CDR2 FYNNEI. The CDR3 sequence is CASIGAVNTEAFF. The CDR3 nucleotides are TGTGCCAGCATTGGGGCTGTGAACACTGAAGCTTTCTTT. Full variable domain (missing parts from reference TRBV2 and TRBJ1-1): EPEVTQTPSHQVTQMGQEVILRCVPISNHLYFYWYRQILGQKVEFLVSFYNNEISEKSEIFDDQFSVERPDGSNFTLKIRSTKLEDSAMYFCASIGAVNTEAFFGQGTRLTVV.

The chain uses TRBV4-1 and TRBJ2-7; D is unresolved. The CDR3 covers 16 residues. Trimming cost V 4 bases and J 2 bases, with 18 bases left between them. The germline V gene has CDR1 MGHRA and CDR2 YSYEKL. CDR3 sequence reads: CASSLNLLKPPYEQYF. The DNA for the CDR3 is TGCGCCAGCAGCCTAAATCTATTGAAACCCCCCTACGAGCAGTACTTC.

Here the CDR3 DNA reads TGTGCCATCAGTGGAACCCTAGTCCCGGGGACCCAGTACTTC. It specifies CAISGTLVPGTQYF. The chain uses TRBV10-3 and TRBJ2-5; D gene uncertain. Trimming shortened V by 4 bases and J by 7 bases, and 16 bases separated the two germline ends. The CDR3 is 14 residues long. Germline V gene lookup returns CDR1 ENHRY and CDR2 SYGVKD.

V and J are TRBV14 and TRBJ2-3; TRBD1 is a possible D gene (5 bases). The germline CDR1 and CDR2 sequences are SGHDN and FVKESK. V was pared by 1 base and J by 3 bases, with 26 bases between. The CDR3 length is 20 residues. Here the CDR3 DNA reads TGTGCCAGCAGCCAAGTGCTAACTCCGGCAGGACACAAAAATACAGATACGCAGTATTTT. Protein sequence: CASSQVLTPAGHKNTDTQYF. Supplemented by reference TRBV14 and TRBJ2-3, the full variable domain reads EAGVTQFPSHSVIEKGQTVTLRCDPISGHDNLYWYRRVMGKEIKFLLHFVKESKQDESGMPNNRFLAERTGGTYSTLKVQPAELEDSGVYFCASSQVLTPAGHKNTDTQYFGPGTRLTVL.